This T cell receptor (beta chain) was documented in a study of T cell clusters in autoimmune cytopenias. Roughly 38,000 genome equivalents of blood DNA were amplified for TRB. Germline V gives CDR1 SGHTA, CDR2 FQGNSA. The CDR3 totals 16 residues. TRB rearrangements were amplified by touch-down multiplex PCR with mixed TRB-A/B primers. From the multiplex PCR reads, TCRdb lists one entry per CDR3 protein and no DNA. The repertoire shows approximately 8,000 distinct CDR3 sequences; the top ten hold approximately 31%. These records were also assigned to another study, of T cell repertoires in aging, cancer and after chemotherapy.

The specimen sequenced was peripheral blood. The genes are TRBV7-2 and TRBJ2-5; TCRdb outputs TRBD1, but without DNA this stays unchecked. This sequence was found in a human donor with an autoimmune cytopenia or autoimmune hepatitis (not recorded which). CDR3 amino acids: CASSPLGQGAGETQYF.